This T cell receptor (beta chain) was sequenced for a study of OX40 agonist ivuxolimab in advanced cancers. Clones were read by immunoSEQ multiplex PCR, and TCRdb kept only the in-frame ones, dropping some. The sample shows some 64,000 clones, 70% to 90% of them seen only once. Autoimmune disease history or systemic immunosuppression led to patients being barred. This specimen consisted of CD4+ or CD8+ T cells sorted from blood, obtained in a trial of the OX40 agonist ivuxolimab. This clonotype was sampled from an adult with an advanced solid tumor such as melanoma, head and neck, liver or kidney cancer.

The CDR3 region has the DNA TGTGCCAGCAGCTTAGTGGGGGGGAAATCCTACGAGCAGTACTTC. Encoded protein: CASSLVGGKSYEQYF. The rearrangement links TRBV7-8 to TRBJ2-7; 7 nucleotides agree with TRBD2. Unmatched junction bases numbered 4, after V lost 1 base and J lost 1 base. This CDR3 region has 15 residues. The germline CDR1 and CDR2 sequences are SGHVS and FQNEAQ. The full variable domain, completed using reference TRBV7-8 and TRBJ2-7, is GAGVSQSPRYKVAKRGQDVALRCDPISGHVSLFWYQQALGQGPEFLTYFQNEAQLDKSGLPSDRFFAERPEGSVSTLKIQRTQQEDSAVYLCASSLVGGKSYEQYFGPGTRLTVT.